This T cell receptor (beta chain) was sequenced in a study of shared clonotypes between healthy human individuals. Broader study findings: Generation probability values for non-shared clonotypes were lower than those for clonotypes shared by all four donors. Rarefaction analysis demonstrated incomplete sorted-subset sequencing notwithstanding large depth.

As for this clone: Its antigen is as yet unknown.

The assay used deep level. Profiled with immunoSEQ multiplex PCR; TCRdb holds only in-frame clones, not every one. The sample includes millions of clones, 85% to 95% of them seen just once. Trimming cost V 5 bases and J 2 bases, with 19 bases left between them. The CDR3 length is 16 residues. The germline V gene encodes CDR1 SGHRS and CDR2 YFSETQ. Terminally differentiated effector memory CD45RA+ cells were excluded from the naive CD8 cells, which were CD45RO-negative and positively selected for CCR7. Sample: naive CD8+ T cells sorted from blood. This rearrangement joins TRBV5-1 to TRBJ2-5; a possible D gene is TRBD2 (5 bases). The sequence came from a man aged 18 to 29 in good health. The CDR3 spells CASRRRLNDLQETQYF. CDR3 sequence (DNA): TGCGCCAGCAGACGGAGACTAAACGACTTACAAGAGACCCAGTACTTC.